The 11 T cell receptor beta chains in this list originate from one sample, sequenced in a study of human T cells and chemical hapten exposure. TCRdb independently ran MiXCR on the RACE reads; one entry per CDR3 protein. Counted here are roughly 120,000 distinct CDR3 sequences, 9.5% to 13% occurring once; the ten biggest clones make up 1.1% to 1.5%. This sample's time point: patch test 1, 2 weeks after DPC sensitization. The sample's treatment: therapeutic diphenylcyclopropenone sensitization with weekly scalp DPC. Sequencing used whole blood, obtained in connection with sensitization to the hapten diphenylcyclopropenone (DPC). These receptors all come from a woman between 45 and 65 years old with alopecia areata. Some clones in this sample may be carry-over from other donors' samples.

This chain joins TRBV18 and TRBJ1-2; 7 bases match TRBD1. The J segment lost 4 bases and the V segment lost 1 base, leaving 3 bases of the junction unmatched. The length of the CDR3 is 14 residues. Per germline, CDR1 KGHSH and CDR2 LQKENI. The CDR3 DNA follows: TGTGCCAGCTCACCACGGGACAGCCGCTATGGCTACACCTTC. Translated, it gives CASSPRDSRYGYTF.

This clonotype was detected many times. This chain connects TRBV20-1 to TRBJ2-5, with 8 bases matching TRBD2. V was clipped by 5 bases and J by 4 bases; unmatched bases: 9. This CDR3 is built from 14 residues. Germline assignment: CDR1 DFQATT and CDR2 SNEGSKA (reference sequence). The CDR3 DNA reads as TGCAGTGCTCCCCGGGGTAGCGGGGCAGAGACCCAGTACTTC. Amino acids: CSAPRGSGAETQYF.

The table lists this clonotype with a few counts. The chain recombines TRBV28 with TRBJ2-5, with a weak D call TRBD1 (5 bases). Trimming pared 10 bases from V and 5 bases from J, leaving 20 bases between. CDR1 and CDR2 from the germline V gene are MDHEN and SYDVKM. The CDR3 sequence is 14 residues long. This CDR3 reads CAISPQAGKETQYF. As DNA, the CDR3 is TGTGCCATAAGCCCCCAGGCAGGGAAGGAGACCCAGTACTTC.

This clonotype appeared many times. This sequence joins TRBV5-4 and TRBJ2-1, with 12 bases identical to TRBD2. The CDR3 sequence is 19 residues long. Germline V lookup: CDR1 SGHNT, CDR2 YYREEE (reference sequence). J was trimmed by 0 bases and V by 0 bases; bases with no gene match: 7. The CDR3 sequence is CASSLARTSGGSSYNEQFF. For the CDR3, the DNA is TGTGCCAGCAGCTTGGCCCGCACTAGCGGGGGGAGCTCCTACAATGAGCAGTTCTTC.

The chain carries TRBV11-2 and TRBJ2-4; 7 nucleotides match TRBD1. The germline CDR1 and CDR2 sequences are SGHAT and FQNNGV. The CDR3 runs 14 residues. After removal of 5 bases from V and 7 bases from J, the junction contained 8 bases not matched to a gene. The CDR3 nucleotides are TGTGCCAGCAGCAAGACAGGGTCGGTGAACATTCAGTACTTC. Its translation: CASSKTGSVNIQYF.

The chain employs TRBV28 and TRBJ2-7; 8 bases match TRBD1. The ends lost 4 bases at V and 7 bases at J; junction bases unmatched: 9. There are 14 residues in the CDR3. The germline V gene encodes CDR1 MDHEN and CDR2 SYDVKM. The CDR3 region is CASSSGTGPGEQYF. The CDR3 DNA sequence: TGTGCCAGCAGTTCCGGGACAGGTCCCGGGGAGCAGTACTTC.

This clonotype appeared a few times. The rearrangement joins TRBV7-2 to TRBJ1-4, with a possible D match to TRBD1 (5 bases). Trimming took 5 bases from V and 2 from J, leaving 15 bases between them. The CDR3 is 16 amino acids. Germline V CDR1 and CDR2: SGHTA, FQGNSA. The CDR3 nucleotides are TGTGCCAGCAGCCCAAATAGGGGACGGACTAATGAAAAACTGTTTTTT. It translates to CASSPNRGRTNEKLFF.

In this sample, this clonotype turned up a few times. The chain joins TRBV7-6 to TRBJ2-1; no clear D. V was clipped by 4 bases and J by 0 bases, with 10 bases between them. This CDR3 is built from 15 residues. Germline CDR1 reads SGHVS; CDR2 reads FNYEAQ. CDR3 in amino acids: CASSSTFSSYNEQFF. DNA for the CDR3: TGTGCCAGCAGCTCCACCTTTAGCTCCTACAATGAGCAGTTCTTC.

The genes are TRBV28 and TRBJ2-7; 11 positions match TRBD2. The CDR3 has 14 amino acids. The germline CDR1 and CDR2 sequences are MDHEN and SYDVKM. J was trimmed by 0 bases and V by 6 bases; bases with no gene match: 1. CDR3 region: CASRLAGASYEQYF. The CDR3 nucleotides are TGTGCCAGCAGACTAGCGGGGGCCTCCTACGAGCAGTACTTC.

This rearrangement joins TRBV4-1 to TRBJ2-2, with 9 bases that match TRBD1. CDR1 is MGHRA, CDR2 YSYEKL, per germline. Losses at the gene ends were 1 base for V and 6 bases for J; bases not matched to a gene: 6. This CDR3 has 16 amino acids. The CDR3 here is CASSQAGTGIPGELFF. DNA for the CDR3: TGCGCCAGCAGCCAAGCAGGGACAGGGATTCCCGGGGAGCTGTTTTTT.

This clonotype was counted between two and nine times. This sequence joins TRBV10-1 and TRBJ1-1; D gene unclear. The ends were cut back, 4 bases at V and 4 bases at J, with 10 bases in the middle. CDR3 size: 13 residues. In germline, CDR1 is WNHNN, CDR2 SYGVQD (reference sequence). CDR3 sequence reads: CASSGPLGTEAFF. The CDR3 DNA reads as TGCGCCAGCAGTGGGCCTTTAGGCACTGAAGCTTTCTTT.